The subject of this entry is one T cell receptor beta chain. This record belongs to a study of CD8 T cells in Susac syndrome. With random hexamers, reverse transcription was performed on about 0.5 to 1 ug of RNA. TCRdb independently ran MiXCR on the immunoSEQ multiplex PCR reads; one entry per CDR3 protein. The sample includes roughly 150,000 distinct CDR3 sequences, more than 85% of them seen just once. The J segment lost 9 bases and the V segment lost 2 bases, leaving 7 bases of the junction unmatched. Looked up from germline, CDR1 is SGHDT and CDR2 is YYEEEE. CDR3 length: 14 residues. This TCR was sampled from a human donor with Susac syndrome. The chain is built from TRBV5-6 and TRBJ2-1; 8 bases are a match to TRBD2. Sequencing was done on a sample of CD8+ T cells from PBMCs. For the CDR3, the DNA is TGTGCCAGCAGCTTCACACTAGCGGATTTTGAGCAGTTCTTC. Translated, it gives CASSFTLADFEQFF. Supplemented by reference TRBV5-6 and TRBJ2-1, the full variable domain reads DAGVTQSPTHLIKTRGQQVTLRCSPKSGHDTVSWYQQALGQGPQFIFQYYEEEERQRGNFPDRFSGHQFPNYSSELNVNALLLGDSALYLCASSFTLADFEQFFGPGTRLTVL.